These 20 T cell receptor beta chains originate from one sample sequenced in a study of cytomegalovirus exposure and HLA in healthy donors. Researchers ran the PCR with 60 Vbeta and 13 Jbeta primers. Clones were read by immunoSEQ multiplex PCR, and TCRdb kept only the in-frame ones, dropping some. The sample has roughly 120,000 clones, 75% to 85% seen once. The sample comprised PBMCs. The receptors were gathered from a male donor in good health and CMV-seropositive.

The chain employs TRBV4-1 and TRBJ1-2; 7 positions agree with TRBD1. After removal of 3 bases from V and 0 bases from J, the junction contained 4 bases not matched to a gene. Germline V gene data show CDR1 as MGHRA and CDR2 as YSYEKL. This CDR3 comprises 15 residues. This CDR3 reads CASSQNQGANYGYTF. DNA of the CDR3: TGCGCCAGCAGCCAGAACCAGGGGGCTAACTATGGCTACACCTTC.

V usage is TRBV28 and J usage is TRBJ2-4, with 7 bases that match TRBD1. Germline CDR1 reads MDHEN; CDR2 reads SYDVKM. CDR3 length equals 15 residues. Losses at the gene ends were 5 bases for V and 0 bases for J; bases not matched to a gene: 4. The CDR3 region has the DNA TGTGCCAGCAGTCCTGGGACAGTAGCCAAAAACATTCAGTACTTC. Residues: CASSPGTVAKNIQYF.

The V call is TRBV9, the J call TRBJ2-1, with 12 bases identical to TRBD2. The germline gives CDR1 SGDLS, CDR2 YYNGEE. This CDR3 region has 16 residues. V trimming: 4 bases; J trimming: 3 bases; junction bases outside the gene matches: 5. The CDR3 coding sequence is TGTGCCAGCAGCCCAGGACTAGCGGGGTACTACAATGAGCAGTTCTTC. Residues: CASSPGLAGYYNEQFF.

The chain joins TRBV11-2 to TRBJ2-5; 9 bases fit TRBD2. The CDR3 covers 14 residues. J lost 5 bases, V lost 6 bases, and 7 bases had no gene match. Germline V lookup: CDR1 SGHAT, CDR2 FQNNGV. Here the CDR3 reads CASRLAGPGETQYF. The CDR3 region has the DNA TGTGCCAGCAGACTAGCGGGCCCGGGGGAGACCCAGTACTTC. Filled out from reference TRBV11-2 and TRBJ2-5, the complete variable domain reads EAGVAQSPRYKIIEKRQSVAFWCNPISGHATLYWYQQILGQGPKLLIQFQNNGVVDDSQLPKDRFSAERLKGVDSTLKIQPAKLEDSAVYLCASRLAGPGETQYFGPGTRLLVL.

This rearrangement joins TRBV4-3 to TRBJ2-1; 9 bases map to TRBD2. Germline assignment: CDR1 LGHNA and CDR2 YSLEER. This CDR3 is 16 amino acids long. Losses at the gene ends were 0 bases for V and 9 bases for J; bases not matched to a gene: 9. The CDR3 DNA sequence: TGCGCCAGCAGCCAAGATGGGGCGGGAGGGCCTTCTGAGCAGTTCTTC. Amino acids: CASSQDGAGGPSEQFF.

This chain uses TRBV7-9 with TRBJ2-7, with TRBD1 as a possible D gene (5 bases). The V end lost 5 bases, the J end lost 4 bases, and 9 bases lay between the germline ends. The germline V gene encodes CDR1 SEHNR and CDR2 FQNEAQ (reference sequence). The CDR3 extends over 12 amino acids. CDR3 amino acids: CASSVTAYEQYF. CDR3 bases: TGTGCCAGCAGCGTGACAGCTTACGAGCAGTACTTC.

This sequence joins TRBV27 and TRBJ1-5, with 10 bases fitting TRBD1. Germline V CDR1 and CDR2: MNHEY, SMNVEV (reference sequence). The ends lost 3 bases at V and 1 base at J; junction bases unmatched: 3. The CDR3 consists of 16 residues. The CDR3 here is CASSFWGQGSNQPQHF. In DNA, the CDR3 is TGTGCCAGCAGTTTTTGGGGACAGGGGAGCAATCAGCCCCAGCATTTT.

The chain is built from TRBV19 and TRBJ1-2; TRBD1 aligns across 9 bases. There are 12 residues in the CDR3. V shed 5 bases, J shed 8 bases, and the junction held 3 bases outside the gene matches. Germline V gene lookup returns CDR1 LNHDA and CDR2 SQIVND (reference sequence). As DNA, the CDR3 is TGTGCCAGTAGTCGGACAGGGGACGGCTACACCTTC. Translating it yields CASSRTGDGYTF.

J is TRBJ2-1 and V is TRBV28, with D tentatively TRBD1 (5 bases). The CDR3 has 15 residues. Trimming left V 3 bases short and J 4 bases short, with 13 bases between. Germline V gene data show CDR1 as MDHEN and CDR2 as SYDVKM. CDR3 amino acids: CASSFSDSKYNEQFF. In nucleotides, the CDR3 is TGTGCCAGCAGTTTCAGTGACAGCAAATACAATGAGCAGTTCTTC.

This clone was counted only a few times. V and J are TRBV19 and TRBJ2-6; D may be TRBD2 (6 bases). The ends were cut back, 3 bases at V and 0 bases at J, with 15 bases in the middle. The CDR3 contains 18 residues. The V gene's germline CDR1 is LNHDA and CDR2 SQIVND (reference sequence). This chain's CDR3 is CASSIGWRGRSGANVLTF. The CDR3 DNA reads as TGTGCCAGTAGTATCGGGTGGAGGGGCCGCTCTGGGGCCAACGTCCTGACTTTC.

The chain couples TRBV28 to TRBJ2-7; TRBD2 aligns across 9 bases. Per germline, CDR1 MDHEN and CDR2 SYDVKM. The CDR3 is 12 amino acids. The CDR3 coding sequence is TGTGTGGCGGCGCGGGGGGGCTACGAGCAGTACTTC. Translating it yields CVAARGGYEQYF.

This chain joins TRBV19 and TRBJ2-7; weak D call: TRBD2 (6 bases). The CDR3 spans 14 residues. CDR1 is LNHDA and CDR2 is SQIVND in the germline V gene (reference sequence). V was pared by 3 bases and J by 6 bases, with 15 bases between. The CDR3 is CASSIPTGVSEQYF. The CDR3 DNA is TGTGCCAGTAGTATCCCCACGGGAGTCTCCGAGCAGTACTTC.

This clone showed up just once. The chain is built from TRBV4-1 and TRBJ2-2; 10 positions match TRBD2. CDR3 size: 15 residues. V shed 6 bases, J shed 4 bases, and the junction held 5 bases outside the gene matches. Germline-derived CDR1 and CDR2 are MGHRA and YSYEKL. The CDR3 loop is CASRMSSGSTGELFF. As DNA, the CDR3 is TGCGCCAGCAGGATGTCTAGCGGGAGCACCGGGGAGCTGTTTTTT.

The rearrangement links TRBV5-5 to TRBJ2-5; 7 positions match TRBD2. CDR3 length: 14 residues. V trimming: 4 bases; J trimming: 5 bases; junction bases outside the gene matches: 8. Germline CDR1 is SGHKS and CDR2 is YYEKEE (reference sequence). CDR3 coding DNA: TGTGCCAGCAGCCTCCTGGGGGGGTGGGAGACCCAGTACTTC. Protein: CASSLLGGWETQYF.

V and J are TRBV19 and TRBJ1-3; TRBD1 matches 10 bases. The CDR3 covers 13 residues. V gave up 8 bases and J gave up 4 bases; unmatched junction bases: 2. Germline CDR1 LNHDA, CDR2 SQIVND (reference sequence). CDR3 nucleotide sequence: TGTGCCAGTGGGACAGGGGAAGGAAACACCATATATTTT. This sequence encodes CASGTGEGNTIYF.

In DNA form, the CDR3 reads TGTGCCAGCAGCTTTGGCCAGACTGAAGCTTTCTTT. This encodes CASSFGQTEAFF. The rearrangement joins TRBV5-8 to TRBJ1-1; D not resolved. CDR1 SGHTS and CDR2 YDEGEE come from the germline V gene. The V end was cut by 2 bases, the J end by 5 bases, with 7 bases between. The CDR3 runs to 12 residues.

V usage is TRBV7-2 and J usage is TRBJ2-2; D is uncertain. The CDR3 runs 11 residues. Germline lookup yields CDR1 SGHTA and CDR2 FQGNSA. Trimming stripped 8 bases from V and 6 bases from J, with 7 bases between. In DNA, the CDR3 is TGTGCCAGCCAGTATCCCGGGGAGCTGTTTTTT. Translating it yields CASQYPGELFF.

This chain uses TRBV14 with TRBJ2-7; 11 nucleotides agree with TRBD2. Germline V CDR1 and CDR2: SGHDN, FVKESK. The CDR3 runs to 13 residues. Trimming cost V 7 bases and J 6 bases; bases outside gene matches: 5. The CDR3 loop reads CASKLAGASEQYF. DNA for the CDR3: TGTGCCAGCAAACTAGCGGGAGCGTCCGAGCAGTACTTC.

There are a few counts of this clone. The V gene is TRBV7-6, the J gene TRBJ2-1, with D maybe TRBD2 (5 bases). Per the germline V gene, CDR1 is SGHVS and CDR2 is FNYEAQ. V lost 5 bases and J 9 bases, leaving 14 bases between the germline ends. The CDR3 length is 13 residues. This CDR3 reads CASSAGPTGEQFF. CDR3 coding DNA: TGTGCCAGCAGCGCGGGCCCGACCGGTGAGCAGTTCTTC.

This clone turned up a few times. V is TRBV19 and J is TRBJ2-2, with a tentative D call TRBD1 (5 bases). V was trimmed by 3 bases and J by 5 bases, leaving 16 bases between them. Germline CDR1 and CDR2: LNHDA and SQIVND (reference sequence). This CDR3 spans 16 amino acids. The CDR3 region is CASSIYGAERTGELFF. The CDR3 region has the DNA TGTGCCAGTAGTATTTATGGGGCCGAAAGAACCGGGGAGCTGTTTTTT. Variable domain in full (rest from reference TRBV19 and TRBJ2-2): DGGITQSPKYLFRKEGQNVTLSCEQNLNHDAMYWYRQDPGQGLRLIYYSQIVNDFQKGDIAEGYSVSREKKESFPLTVTSAQKNPTAFYLCASSIYGAERTGELFFGEGSRLTVL.